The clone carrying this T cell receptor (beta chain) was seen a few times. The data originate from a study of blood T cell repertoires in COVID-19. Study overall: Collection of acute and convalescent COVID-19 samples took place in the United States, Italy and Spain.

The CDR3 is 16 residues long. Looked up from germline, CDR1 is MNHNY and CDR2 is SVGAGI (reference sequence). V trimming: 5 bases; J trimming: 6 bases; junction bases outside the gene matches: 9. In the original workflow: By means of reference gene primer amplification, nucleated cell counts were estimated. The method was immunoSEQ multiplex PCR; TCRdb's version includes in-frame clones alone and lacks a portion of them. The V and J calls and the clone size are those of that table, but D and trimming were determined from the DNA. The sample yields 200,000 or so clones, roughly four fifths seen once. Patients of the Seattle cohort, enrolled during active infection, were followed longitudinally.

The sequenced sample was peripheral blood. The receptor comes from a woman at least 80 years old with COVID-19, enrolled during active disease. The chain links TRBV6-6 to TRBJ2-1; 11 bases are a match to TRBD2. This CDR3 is CASSHAGTSGVNEQFF. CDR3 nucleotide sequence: TGTGCCAGCAGTCACGCCGGGACTAGCGGAGTCAATGAGCAGTTCTTC.